The 3 T cell receptor beta chains below were found in one sample sequenced in a study of control samples from healthy donors and cancer patients (dated by TCRdb to the early 2020s). The library was made by the immunoSEQ multiplex PCR assay. TCRdb stores this immuneACCESS table with in-frame sequences only. Part of the clones is absent; in the studies checked, under half of the shortfall reflects unresolved V genes, and no reason is known for the rest. This sample has 100,000 or so clones in its table, and roughly nine tenths of those were observed once. The ten top clones hold around 0.92% of the sample. Sequenced material: blood. These receptors originate from a woman in her twenties or thirties in good health.

The V gene is TRBV6-4, the J gene TRBJ2-7; TRBD1 aligns across 8 bases. Trimming removed 3 bases from V and 4 bases from J; junction bases left unmatched: 5. CDR1 and CDR2 (germline): MRHNA, SNTAGT. This CDR3 spans 14 amino acids. CDR3 in DNA: TGTGCCAGCAGTGAAGCAGGGGGCGCATACGAGCAGTACTTC. Amino acids: CASSEAGGAYEQYF.

This rearrangement joins TRBV2 to TRBJ2-3; TRBD2 matches 15 bases. The CDR3 extends over 18 amino acids. J gave up 5 bases and V 6 bases, and 12 bases lay outside the gene matches. Germline-derived CDR1 and CDR2 are SNHLY and FYNNEI. The CDR3 DNA reads TGTGCCAGCAGCGGGACTAGCGGGAGGACCTCCCTGGAAGATACGCAGTATTTT. This translates into CASSGTSGRTSLEDTQYF.

This clone was detected only once. This chain uses TRBV6-5 with TRBJ2-1; 14 bases align to TRBD2. CDR3 length: 15 amino acids. V trimming: 10 bases; J trimming: 9 bases; junction bases outside the gene matches: 11. The germline gives CDR1 MNHEY, CDR2 SVGAGI. The CDR3: CATLMGLAGAGEQFF. In nucleotides, the CDR3 is TGTGCCACCCTAATGGGACTAGCGGGAGCTGGTGAGCAGTTCTTC.